This is a list of T cell receptor beta chains from one sample in a study of T cell responses to AZD1222 COVID-19 vaccine. Produced via immunoSEQ multiplex PCR; TCRdb's table is partial and in-frame only. The sample has fewer than 150,000 clones; roughly 93% are singletons. The input for sequencing was peripheral blood, taken on day 0 of AZD1222 vaccination. The source of these receptors is an adult in good health. Both conserved end residues are part of each CDR3. A D gene is named only where the DNA matches it firmly.

V	D	J	DNA	CDR3
TRBV28	TRBD1	TRBJ2-3	TGTGCCAGCAGTTCCGGGACAGGGAATAGGGCAGATACGCAGTATTTT	CASSSGTGNRADTQYF
TRBV6-5	TRBD1	TRBJ1-4	TGTGCCAGCAGCCTAGACAGGGTTAAACTGTTTTTT	CASSLDRVKLFF
TRBV15	.	TRBJ2-3	TGTGCCACCAGCAGAGATAGGGCAGGGCTGGAAAATACGCAGTATTTT	CATSRDRAGLENTQYF
TRBV7-3	TRBD1	TRBJ2-1	TGTGCCAGCAGTACAGGGGGCTCCCAAAATGAGCAGTTCTTC	CASSTGGSQNEQFF
TRBV7-9	.	TRBJ1-2	TGTGCCAGCAGCTTAGGTGGGGGGTATGGCTACACCTTC	CASSLGGGYGYTF
TRBV28	.	TRBJ1-5	TGTGCCAGCAGTTTAGGGGTCTACGGGGAGAATCAGCCCCAGCATTTT	CASSLGVYGENQPQHF
TRBV5-1	.	TRBJ2-7	TGCGCCAGCTCCGGGACTGGCAACTACGAGCAGTACTTC	CASSGTGNYEQYF
TRBV7-9	.	TRBJ2-7	TGTGCCAGCAGCTCCTGGACTAACGGGGGGCGCGAGCAGTACTTC	CASSSWTNGGREQYF
TRBV28	TRBD1	TRBJ2-6	TGTGCCAGCAGTTTATCCCCAGGACAGGGACAAACTGGGGCCAACGTCCTGACTTTC	CASSLSPGQGQTGANVLTF
TRBV6-5	.	TRBJ1-3	TGTGCCAGCAGCAAAGCCCCGGGGAACACCATATATTTT	CASSKAPGNTIYF
TRBV7-2	TRBD2	TRBJ2-3	TGTGCCAGCAGCTTAAACGTGGGAGGGCCTAGGTTGGCGCAGTATTTT	CASSLNVGGPRLAQYF
TRBV7-2	.	TRBJ2-7	TGTGCCAGCAGCTTAGGGCCTCTCTCCTACGAGCAGTACTTC	CASSLGPLSYEQYF
TRBV7-2	TRBD1	TRBJ1-6	TGTGCCAGCAGCTTAGCTACAGGGGGCTCACCCCTCCACTTT	CASSLATGGSPLHF
TRBV2	.	TRBJ1-1	TGTGCCAGCAGTGAGGTTAGGGGGGGCACTGAAGCTTTCTTT	CASSEVRGGTEAFF
TRBV18	TRBD2	TRBJ2-1	TGTGCCAGCTCACCGCGGGCTAGCGGTGATGGCAATGAGCAGTTCTTC	CASSPRASGDGNEQFF
TRBV13	.	TRBJ1-5	TGTGCCAGCAGAACCAGGGGCACGAATCAGCCCCAGCATTTT	CASRTRGTNQPQHF
TRBV9	.	TRBJ2-1	TGTGCCAGCAGCGTAGAGGTAGCTGTCTACAATGAGCAGTTCTTC	CASSVEVAVYNEQFF
TRBV29-1	TRBD1	TRBJ1-3	TGCAGCGTTCGGACAGGGGGCTCTGGAAACACCATATATTTT	CSVRTGGSGNTIYF
TRBV18	TRBD1	TRBJ1-1	TGTGCCAGCTCACCATCGGGACAGGGGAGAAAAACTTTCTTT	CASSPSGQGRKTFF